The entry below gives a single T cell receptor (beta chain) sequence along with its context. Its antigen is undetermined. Vbeta (60) and Jbeta (13) primers were used in the PCR. Sequencing was performed with immunoSEQ multiplex PCR; in TCRdb, only in-frame clones are kept and a portion is missing. Recorded for this sample: about 200,000 clones. This record belongs to a study of cytomegalovirus exposure and HLA in healthy donors. Study at large: Genetic ancestry analysis placed approximately 78% of the approximately 390 donors that were genotyped in the Caucasian-associated cluster. The study, taken as a whole, reports: Researchers left out some V segments, among them TRBV6-2 and TRBV6-3, as indistinguishable.

Germline V CDR1 and CDR2: SGHRS, YFSETQ. Deletions cut 1 base from V and 5 bases from J, with 5 bases between. CDR3 length equals 12 residues. The receptor was isolated from a girl aged 2 to 9 in good health and CMV-seropositive. The chain uses TRBV5-1 and TRBJ2-3; D remains ambiguous. What was sequenced was PBMCs. The CDR3 protein is CASSLSGDTQYF. In DNA, the CDR3 is TGCGCCAGCAGCTTGTCGGGAGATACGCAGTATTTT. The entire variable domain, with the rest obtained from reference TRBV5-1 and TRBJ2-3, is as follows: KAGVTQTPRYLIKTRGQQVTLSCSPISGHRSVSWYQQTPGQGLQFLFEYFSETQRNKGNFPGRFSGRQFSNSRSEMNVSTLELGDSALYLCASSLSGDTQYFGPGTRLTVL.